This TCR beta chain was retrieved from a study of regulatory dendritic cells for organ transplantation. The assay was immunoSEQ multiplex PCR, and TCRdb's table has in-frame clones only and misses some. The table has some 29,000 clones, about four fifths seen once. This clone was counted a few times. The antigen is unknown. V trimming: 4 bases; J trimming: 4 bases; junction bases outside the gene matches: 8. CDR3 length: 15 amino acids. Germline-derived CDR1 and CDR2 are LNHDA and SQIVND (reference sequence). Whole-study findings and limits: Regulatory dendritic cells appeared to expand memory CD8+ clones less than mature ones. Memory CD8+ T cells were the most oligoclonal; naive cells were highly diverse.

The sequenced material came from naive CD4+ T cells from blood. Specified subset: CD45RA+ naive T cells. This TCR was sampled from a human donor in good health. The J gene is TRBJ1-2, the V gene TRBV19; 8 bases are a match to TRBD1. The CDR3 reads CASSTDSQGAYGYTF. The CDR3 bases are TGTGCCAGTAGTACCGACAGTCAGGGGGCCTATGGCTACACCTTC.